The present entry profiles one T cell receptor beta chain with its context. The junction and the germline gene differ at one end; a read error may be behind it. This sample is drawn from a study of T cell changes during pregnancy in multiple sclerosis. The table came from immunoSEQ multiplex PCR; TCRdb's copy has only in-frame clones and leaves some out. This table has roughly 90,000 clones, approximately 89% appearing once. The CDR3 sequence is 14 residues long. Germline CDR1 SSHAT, CDR2 FNYEAQ (reference sequence). The V call is TRBV7-7, the J call TRBJ2-5, with 9 bases that match TRBD2. This specimen consisted of peripheral blood, obtained in the first trimester of pregnancy. The clonotype was recovered from a female donor in good health, enrolled as a control in a pregnancy study. Here the CDR3 DNA reads TGTGCTAGCAGCTACAGCGGGGGGCAAGAGACCCAGTACTTC. It specifies CASSYSGGQETQYF.